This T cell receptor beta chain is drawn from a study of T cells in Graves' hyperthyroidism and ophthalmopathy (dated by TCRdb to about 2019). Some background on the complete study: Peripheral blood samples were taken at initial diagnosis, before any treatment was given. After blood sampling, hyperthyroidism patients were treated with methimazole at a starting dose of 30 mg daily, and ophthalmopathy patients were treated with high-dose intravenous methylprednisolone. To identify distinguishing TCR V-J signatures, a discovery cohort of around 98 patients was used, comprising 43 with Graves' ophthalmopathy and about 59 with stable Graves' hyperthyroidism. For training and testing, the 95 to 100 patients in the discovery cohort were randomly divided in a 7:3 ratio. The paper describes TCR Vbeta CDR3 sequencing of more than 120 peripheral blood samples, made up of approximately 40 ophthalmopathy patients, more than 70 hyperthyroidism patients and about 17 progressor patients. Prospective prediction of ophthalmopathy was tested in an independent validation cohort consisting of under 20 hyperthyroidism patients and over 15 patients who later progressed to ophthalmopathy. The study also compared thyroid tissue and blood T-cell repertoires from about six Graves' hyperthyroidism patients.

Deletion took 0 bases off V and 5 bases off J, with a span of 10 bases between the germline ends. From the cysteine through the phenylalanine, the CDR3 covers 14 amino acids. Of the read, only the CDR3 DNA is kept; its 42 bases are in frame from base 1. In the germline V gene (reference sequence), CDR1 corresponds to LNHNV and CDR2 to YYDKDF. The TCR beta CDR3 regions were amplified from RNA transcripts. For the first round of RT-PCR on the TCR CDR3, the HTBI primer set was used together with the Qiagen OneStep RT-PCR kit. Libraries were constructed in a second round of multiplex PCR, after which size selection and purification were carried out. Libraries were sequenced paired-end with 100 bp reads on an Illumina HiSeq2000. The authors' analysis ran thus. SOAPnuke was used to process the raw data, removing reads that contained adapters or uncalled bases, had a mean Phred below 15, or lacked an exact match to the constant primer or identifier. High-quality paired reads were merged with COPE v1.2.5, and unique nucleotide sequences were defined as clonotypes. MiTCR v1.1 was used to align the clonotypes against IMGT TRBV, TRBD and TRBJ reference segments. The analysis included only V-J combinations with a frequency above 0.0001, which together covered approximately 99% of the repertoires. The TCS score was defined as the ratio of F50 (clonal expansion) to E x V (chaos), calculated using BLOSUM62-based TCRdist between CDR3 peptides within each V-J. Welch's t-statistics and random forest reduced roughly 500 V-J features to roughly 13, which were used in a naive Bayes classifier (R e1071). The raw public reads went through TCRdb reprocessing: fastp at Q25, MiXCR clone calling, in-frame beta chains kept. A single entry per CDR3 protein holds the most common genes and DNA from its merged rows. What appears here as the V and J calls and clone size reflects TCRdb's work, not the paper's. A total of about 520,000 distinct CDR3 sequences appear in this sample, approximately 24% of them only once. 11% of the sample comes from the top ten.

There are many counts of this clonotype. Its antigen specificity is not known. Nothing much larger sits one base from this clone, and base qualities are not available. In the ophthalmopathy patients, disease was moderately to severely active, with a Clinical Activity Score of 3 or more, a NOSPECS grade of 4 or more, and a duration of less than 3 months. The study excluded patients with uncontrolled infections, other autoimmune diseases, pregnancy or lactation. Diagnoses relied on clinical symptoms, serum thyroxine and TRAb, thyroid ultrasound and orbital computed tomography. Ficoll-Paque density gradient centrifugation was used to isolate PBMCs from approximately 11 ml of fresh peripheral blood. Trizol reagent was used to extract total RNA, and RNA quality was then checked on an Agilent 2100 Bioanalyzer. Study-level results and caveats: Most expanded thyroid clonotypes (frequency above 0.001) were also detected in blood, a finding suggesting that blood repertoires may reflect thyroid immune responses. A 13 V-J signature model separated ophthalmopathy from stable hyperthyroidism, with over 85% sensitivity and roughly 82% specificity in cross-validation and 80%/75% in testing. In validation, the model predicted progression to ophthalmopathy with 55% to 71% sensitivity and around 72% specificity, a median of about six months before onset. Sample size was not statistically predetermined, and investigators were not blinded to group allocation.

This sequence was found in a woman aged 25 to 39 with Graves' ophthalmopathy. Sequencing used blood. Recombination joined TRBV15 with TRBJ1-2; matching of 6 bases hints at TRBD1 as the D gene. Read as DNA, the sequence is TGTGCCACCAGCAGAGAGACGGACAGTTATGGCTACACCTTC. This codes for CATSRETDSYGYTF.